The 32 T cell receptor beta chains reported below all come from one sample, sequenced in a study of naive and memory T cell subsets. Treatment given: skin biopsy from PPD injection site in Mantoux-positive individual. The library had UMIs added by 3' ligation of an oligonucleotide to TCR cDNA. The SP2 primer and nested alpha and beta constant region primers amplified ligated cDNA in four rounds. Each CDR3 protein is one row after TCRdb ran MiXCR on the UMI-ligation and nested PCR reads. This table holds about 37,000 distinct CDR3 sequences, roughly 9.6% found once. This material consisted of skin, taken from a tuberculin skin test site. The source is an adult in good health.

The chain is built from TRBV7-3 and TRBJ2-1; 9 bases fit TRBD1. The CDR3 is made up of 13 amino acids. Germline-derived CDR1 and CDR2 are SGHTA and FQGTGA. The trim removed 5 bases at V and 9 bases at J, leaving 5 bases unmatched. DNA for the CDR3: TGTGCCAGCAGCCCCGGGACAGGGCTTGAGCAGTTCTTC. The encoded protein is CASSPGTGLEQFF.

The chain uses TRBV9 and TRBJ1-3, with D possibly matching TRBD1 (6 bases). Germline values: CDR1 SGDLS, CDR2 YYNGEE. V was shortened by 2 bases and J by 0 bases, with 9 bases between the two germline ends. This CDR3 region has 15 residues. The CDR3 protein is CASSVYRASGNTIYF. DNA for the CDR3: TGTGCCAGCAGCGTCTACAGGGCCTCTGGAAACACCATATATTTT.

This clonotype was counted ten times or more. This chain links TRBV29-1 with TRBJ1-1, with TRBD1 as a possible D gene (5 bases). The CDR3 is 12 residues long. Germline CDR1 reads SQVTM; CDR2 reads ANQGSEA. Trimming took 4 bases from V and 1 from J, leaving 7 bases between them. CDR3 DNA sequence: TGCAGCGTTGGGGGGTGGAACACTGAAGCTTTCTTT. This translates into CSVGGWNTEAFF.

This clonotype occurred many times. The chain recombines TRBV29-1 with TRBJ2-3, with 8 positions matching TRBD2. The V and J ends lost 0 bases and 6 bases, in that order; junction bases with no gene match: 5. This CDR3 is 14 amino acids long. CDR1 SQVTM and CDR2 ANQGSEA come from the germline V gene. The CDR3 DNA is TGCAGCGTTGAAGATACGGGGGGGCCGGATACGCAGTATTTT. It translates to CSVEDTGGPDTQYF.

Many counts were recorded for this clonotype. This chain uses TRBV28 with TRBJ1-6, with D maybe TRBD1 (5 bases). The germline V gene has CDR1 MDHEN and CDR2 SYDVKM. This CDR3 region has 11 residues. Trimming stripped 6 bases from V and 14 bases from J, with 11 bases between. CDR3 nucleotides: TGTGCCAGCAGCTTGGGGGTTTCCCTCCACTTT. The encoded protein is CASSLGVSLHF. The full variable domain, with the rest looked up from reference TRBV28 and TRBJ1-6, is DVKVTQSSRYLVKRTGEKVFLECVQDMDHENMFWYRQDPGLGLRLIYFSYDVKMKEKGDIPEGYSVSREKKERFSLILESASTNQTSMYLCASSLGVSLHFGNGTRLTVT.

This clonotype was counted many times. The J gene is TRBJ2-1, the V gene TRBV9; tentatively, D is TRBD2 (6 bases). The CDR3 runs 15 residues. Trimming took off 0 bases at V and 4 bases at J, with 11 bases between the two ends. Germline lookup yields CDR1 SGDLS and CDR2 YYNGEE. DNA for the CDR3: TGTGCCAGCAGCGTAGGGGGTAGCGGATACAATGAGCAGTTCTTC. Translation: CASSVGGSGYNEQFF.

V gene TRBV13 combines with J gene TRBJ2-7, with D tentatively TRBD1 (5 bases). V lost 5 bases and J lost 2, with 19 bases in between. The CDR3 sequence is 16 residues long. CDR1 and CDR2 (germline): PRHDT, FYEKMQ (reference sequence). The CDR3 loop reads CASSPPPLTATYEQYF. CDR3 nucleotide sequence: TGTGCCAGCAGCCCCCCCCCTTTGACAGCTACCTACGAGCAGTACTTC.

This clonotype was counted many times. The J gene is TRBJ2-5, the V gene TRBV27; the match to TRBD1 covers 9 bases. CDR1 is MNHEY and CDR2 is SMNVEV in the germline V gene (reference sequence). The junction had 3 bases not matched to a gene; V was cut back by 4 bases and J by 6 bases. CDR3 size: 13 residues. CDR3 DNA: TGTGCCAGCAGTTCGGACAGGGGAAAGACCCAGTACTTC. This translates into CASSSDRGKTQYF.

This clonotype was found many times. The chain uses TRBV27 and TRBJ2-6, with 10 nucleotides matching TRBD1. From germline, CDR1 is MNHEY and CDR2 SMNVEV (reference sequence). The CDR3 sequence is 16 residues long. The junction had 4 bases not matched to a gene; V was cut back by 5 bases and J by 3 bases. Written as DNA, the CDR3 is TGTGCCAGCAGTGCCGGGACAGGGGATGGGGCCAACGTCCTGACTTTC. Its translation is CASSAGTGDGANVLTF.

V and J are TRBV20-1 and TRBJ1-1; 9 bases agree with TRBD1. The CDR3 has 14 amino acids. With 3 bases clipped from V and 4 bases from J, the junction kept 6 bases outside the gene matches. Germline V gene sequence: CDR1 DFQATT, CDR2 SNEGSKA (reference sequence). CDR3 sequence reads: CSARDRGKVTEAFF. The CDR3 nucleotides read TGCAGTGCTAGGGACAGGGGTAAGGTCACTGAAGCTTTCTTT.

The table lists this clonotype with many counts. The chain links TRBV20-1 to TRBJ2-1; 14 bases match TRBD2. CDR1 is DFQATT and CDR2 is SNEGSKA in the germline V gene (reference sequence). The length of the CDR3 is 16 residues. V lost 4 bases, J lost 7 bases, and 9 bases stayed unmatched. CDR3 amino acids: CSATGTSGSGGNEQFF. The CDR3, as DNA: TGCAGTGCTACCGGGACTAGCGGGAGTGGGGGAAATGAGCAGTTCTTC.

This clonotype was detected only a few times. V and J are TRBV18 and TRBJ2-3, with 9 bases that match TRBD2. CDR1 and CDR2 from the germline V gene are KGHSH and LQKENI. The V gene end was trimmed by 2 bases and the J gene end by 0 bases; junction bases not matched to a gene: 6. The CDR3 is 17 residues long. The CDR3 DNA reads TGTGCCAGCTCACCAAGCCTAGCGGGGAGAAGCACAGATACGCAGTATTTT. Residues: CASSPSLAGRSTDTQYF.

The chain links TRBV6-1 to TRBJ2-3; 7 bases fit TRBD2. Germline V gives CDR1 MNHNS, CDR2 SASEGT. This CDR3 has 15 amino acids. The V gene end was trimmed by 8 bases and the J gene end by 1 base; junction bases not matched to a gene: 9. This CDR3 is CASHREATGTDTQYF. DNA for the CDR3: TGTGCCAGCCACCGGGAGGCGACAGGCACAGATACGCAGTATTTT.

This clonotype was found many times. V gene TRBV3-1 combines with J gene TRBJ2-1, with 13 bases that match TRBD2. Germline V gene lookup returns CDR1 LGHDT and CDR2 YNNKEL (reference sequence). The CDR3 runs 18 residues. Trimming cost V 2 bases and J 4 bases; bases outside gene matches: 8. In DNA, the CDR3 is TGTGCCAGCAGCCAACGTTTACCGGGACTAGCGGGGTACAATGAGCAGTTCTTC. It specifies CASSQRLPGLAGYNEQFF.

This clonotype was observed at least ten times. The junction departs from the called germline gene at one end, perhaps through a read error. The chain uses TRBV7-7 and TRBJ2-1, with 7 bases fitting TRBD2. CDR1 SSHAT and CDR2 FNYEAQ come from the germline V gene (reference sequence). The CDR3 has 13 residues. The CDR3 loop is CASSVDSGNEQFF. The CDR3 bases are TGTGCTAGCAGCGTCGATAGCGGGAATGAGCAGTTCTTC. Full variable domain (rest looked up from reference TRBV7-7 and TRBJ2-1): GAGVSQSPRYKVTKRGQDVTLRCDPISSHATLYWYQQALGQGPEFLTYFNYEAQPDKSGLPSDRFSAERPEGSISTLTIQRTEQRDSAMYRCASSVDSGNEQFFGPGTRLTVL.

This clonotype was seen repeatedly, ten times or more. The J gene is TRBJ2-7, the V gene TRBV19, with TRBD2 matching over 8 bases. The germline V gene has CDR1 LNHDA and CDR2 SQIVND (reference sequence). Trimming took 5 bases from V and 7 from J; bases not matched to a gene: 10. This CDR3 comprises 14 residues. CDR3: CASSPGTRYREQYF. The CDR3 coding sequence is TGTGCCAGTAGTCCAGGGACTAGATATCGGGAGCAGTACTTC.

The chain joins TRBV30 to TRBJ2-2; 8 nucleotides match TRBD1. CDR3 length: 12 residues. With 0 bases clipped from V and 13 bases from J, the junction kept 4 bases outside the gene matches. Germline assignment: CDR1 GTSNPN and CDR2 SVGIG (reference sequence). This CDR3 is CAWSVGQGRLFF. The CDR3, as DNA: TGTGCCTGGAGTGTAGGACAGGGACGGCTGTTTTTT.

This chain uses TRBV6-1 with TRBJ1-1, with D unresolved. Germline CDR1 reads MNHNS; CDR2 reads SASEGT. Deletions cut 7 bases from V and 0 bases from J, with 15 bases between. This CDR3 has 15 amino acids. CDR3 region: CASTGFRTVNTEAFF. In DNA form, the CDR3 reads TGTGCCAGCACCGGATTTCGGACGGTGAACACTGAAGCTTTCTTT.

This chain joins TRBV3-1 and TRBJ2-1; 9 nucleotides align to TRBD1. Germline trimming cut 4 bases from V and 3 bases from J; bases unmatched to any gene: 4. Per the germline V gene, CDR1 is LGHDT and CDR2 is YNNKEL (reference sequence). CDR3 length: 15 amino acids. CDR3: CASSPRDRVYNEQFF. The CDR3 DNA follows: TGTGCCAGCAGCCCCCGGGACAGGGTCTACAATGAGCAGTTCTTC.

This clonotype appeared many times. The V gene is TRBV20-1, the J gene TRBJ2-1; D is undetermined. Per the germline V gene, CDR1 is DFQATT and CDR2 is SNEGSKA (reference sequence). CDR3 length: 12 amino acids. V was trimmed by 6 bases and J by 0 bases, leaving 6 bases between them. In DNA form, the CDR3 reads TGCAGTGCCGGCAGCTCCTACAATGAGCAGTTCTTC. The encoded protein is CSAGSSYNEQFF.

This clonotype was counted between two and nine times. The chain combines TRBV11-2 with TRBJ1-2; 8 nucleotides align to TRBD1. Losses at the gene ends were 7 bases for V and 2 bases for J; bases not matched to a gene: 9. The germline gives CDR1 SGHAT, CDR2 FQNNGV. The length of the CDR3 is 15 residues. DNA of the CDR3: TGTGCCAGCATCCAATCGACAGGGGCCAACTATGGCTACACCTTC. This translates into CASIQSTGANYGYTF.

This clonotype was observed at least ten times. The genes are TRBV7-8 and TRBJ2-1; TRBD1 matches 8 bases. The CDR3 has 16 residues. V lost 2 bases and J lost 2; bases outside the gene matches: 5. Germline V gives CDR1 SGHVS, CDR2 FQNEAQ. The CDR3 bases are TGTGCCAGCAGCTTAATGGACAGGGAAACCTACAATGAGCAGTTCTTC. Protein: CASSLMDRETYNEQFF. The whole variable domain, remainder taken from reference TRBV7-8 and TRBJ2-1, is GAGVSQSPRYKVAKRGQDVALRCDPISGHVSLFWYQQALGQGPEFLTYFQNEAQLDKSGLPSDRFFAERPEGSVSTLKIQRTQQEDSAVYLCASSLMDRETYNEQFFGPGTRLTVL.

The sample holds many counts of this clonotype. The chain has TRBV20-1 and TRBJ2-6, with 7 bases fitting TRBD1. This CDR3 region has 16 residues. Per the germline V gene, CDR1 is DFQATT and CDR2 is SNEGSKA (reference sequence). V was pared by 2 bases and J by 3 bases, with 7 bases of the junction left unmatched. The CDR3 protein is CSARPYDRVGANVLTF. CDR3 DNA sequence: TGCAGTGCTAGACCGTACGACAGGGTTGGGGCCAACGTCCTGACTTTC.

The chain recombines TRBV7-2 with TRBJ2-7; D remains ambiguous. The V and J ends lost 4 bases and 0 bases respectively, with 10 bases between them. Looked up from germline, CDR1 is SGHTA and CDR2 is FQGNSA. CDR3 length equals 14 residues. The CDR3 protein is CASSSRSHSYEQYF. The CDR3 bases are TGTGCCAGCAGCTCCAGGTCCCACTCCTACGAGCAGTACTTC.

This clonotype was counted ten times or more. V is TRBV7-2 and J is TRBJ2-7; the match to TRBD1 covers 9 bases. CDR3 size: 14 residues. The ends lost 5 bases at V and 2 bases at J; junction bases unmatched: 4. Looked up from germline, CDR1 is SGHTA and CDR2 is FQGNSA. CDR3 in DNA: TGTGCCAGCAGCCTTGGACAGGGGACCTACGAGCAGTACTTC. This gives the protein CASSLGQGTYEQYF.

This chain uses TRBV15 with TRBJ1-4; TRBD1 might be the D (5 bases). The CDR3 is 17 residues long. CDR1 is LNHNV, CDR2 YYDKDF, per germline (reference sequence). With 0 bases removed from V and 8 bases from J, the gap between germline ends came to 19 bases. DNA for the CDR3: TGTGCCACCAGCAGAGATTGGGACGGACCCTTAGGAGAAAAACTGTTTTTT. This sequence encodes CATSRDWDGPLGEKLFF. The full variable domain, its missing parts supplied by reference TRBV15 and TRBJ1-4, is DAMVIQNPRYQVTQFGKPVTLSCSQTLNHNVMYWYQQKSSQAPKLLFHYYDKDFNNEADTPDNFQSRRPNTSFCFLDIRSPGLGDTAMYLCATSRDWDGPLGEKLFFGSGTQLSVL.

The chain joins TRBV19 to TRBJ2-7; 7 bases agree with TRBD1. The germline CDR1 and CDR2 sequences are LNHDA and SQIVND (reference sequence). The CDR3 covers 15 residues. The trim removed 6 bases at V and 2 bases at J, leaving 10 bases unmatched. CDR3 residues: CASSPKGQATYEQYF. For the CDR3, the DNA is TGTGCCAGTAGCCCAAAAGGACAGGCTACCTACGAGCAGTACTTC.

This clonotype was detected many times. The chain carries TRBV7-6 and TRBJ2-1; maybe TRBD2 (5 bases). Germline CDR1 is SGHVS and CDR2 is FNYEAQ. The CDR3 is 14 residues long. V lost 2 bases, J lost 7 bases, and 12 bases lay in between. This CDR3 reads CASSLMGVMNEQFF. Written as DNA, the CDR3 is TGTGCCAGCAGCTTAATGGGAGTGATGAATGAGCAGTTCTTC.

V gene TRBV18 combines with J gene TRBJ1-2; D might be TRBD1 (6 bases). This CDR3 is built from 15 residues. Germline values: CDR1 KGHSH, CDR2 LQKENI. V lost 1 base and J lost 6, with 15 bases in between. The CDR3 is CASSPRTESWHGYTF. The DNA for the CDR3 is TGTGCCAGCTCACCACGGACAGAAAGTTGGCATGGCTACACCTTC.

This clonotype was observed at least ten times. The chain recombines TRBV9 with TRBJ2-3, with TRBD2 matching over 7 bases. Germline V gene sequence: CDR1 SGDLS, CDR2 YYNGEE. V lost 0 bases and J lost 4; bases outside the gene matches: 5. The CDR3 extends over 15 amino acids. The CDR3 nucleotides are TGTGCCAGCAGCGTAGGGGGGACTACCTCAGATACGCAGTATTTT. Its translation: CASSVGGTTSDTQYF.

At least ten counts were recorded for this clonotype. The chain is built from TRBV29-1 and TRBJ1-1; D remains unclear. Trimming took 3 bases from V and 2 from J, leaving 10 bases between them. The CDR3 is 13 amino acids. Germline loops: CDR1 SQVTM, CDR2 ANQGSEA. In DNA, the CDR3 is TGCAGCGTTGAGTTCAGGTATAACACTGAAGCTTTCTTT. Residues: CSVEFRYNTEAFF.

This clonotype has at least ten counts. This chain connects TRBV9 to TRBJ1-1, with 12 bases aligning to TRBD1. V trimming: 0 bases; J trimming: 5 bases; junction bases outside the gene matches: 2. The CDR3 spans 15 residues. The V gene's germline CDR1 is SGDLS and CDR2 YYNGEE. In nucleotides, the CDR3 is TGTGCCAGCAGCGTAGAGGGACAGGGGGCAACTGAAGCTTTCTTT. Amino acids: CASSVEGQGATEAFF.